This T cell receptor beta chain came from a study of CD8+CD57+ T cells in acquired aplastic anemia. About the research overall: Sorted CD4+ and CD8+ cells yielded DNA averaging around 3.2 ug. Findings and limits, study-wide: It was found that under 30 CD8+ CDR3 sequences were shared between patients and controls.

Template material for TCR beta VDJ and CDR3 profiling consisted of genomic DNA. One entry per CDR3 protein results from TCRdb running MiXCR on the reads. Found here are about 180,000 distinct CDR3 sequences, approximately 52% of them singletons; the top ten hold under 2%. Germline assignment: CDR1 SGHRS and CDR2 YFSETQ. Losses at the gene ends were 0 bases for V and 2 bases for J; bases not matched to a gene: 4. The CDR3 is 15 residues long. All sequencing subjects had displayed CD8+CD57+ cell expansion on flow cytometry. When blood sampling took place, the patients had received no therapy. In its sample, this clonotype was seen many times. Its antigen is unidentified.

The sample consisted of sorted CD4+, CD8+, or CD8+CD57+ T cells (not recorded which) from PBMCs. V usage is TRBV5-1 and J usage is TRBJ2-5, with 7 bases aligning to TRBD1. This clonotype was sampled from a human donor with aplastic anemia. The CDR3 protein is CASSLGQGGQETQYF. The CDR3 DNA reads TGCGCCAGCAGCTTGGGACAGGGTGGGCAAGAGACCCAGTACTTC.